This T cell receptor beta chain came from a study of persistence of HIV-infected CD4 T cells. Cells were stimulated nonspecifically with anti-CD3/anti-CD28 magnetic beads. Responding CD4+ T cells were sorted by upregulation of both CD40 ligand and CD69. V trimming: 1 base; J trimming: 7 bases; junction bases outside the gene matches: 3. This CDR3 is built from 13 residues. The germline gives CDR1 SGHTA, CDR2 FQGNSA. The immunoSEQ assay was version 4, run in survey mode. TCRdb's copy holds only in-frame clones and misses some; the assay was immunoSEQ multiplex PCR. The table lists 35,000 to 40,000 clones, around 90% of them singletons. Comment on this clone: Its antigen is not known.

The chain recombines TRBV7-2 with TRBJ1-2; TRBD1 aligns across 7 bases. This TCR came from an adult man with HIV who was CMV-seropositive. Sequencing used CD4+ T cells sorted from PBMCs after 18-hour stimulation, obtained from a patient who received antiretroviral therapy. The CDR3 DNA reads TGTGCCAGCAGCTTAGAGACAGGGAGTGGCTACACCTTC. It specifies CASSLETGSGYTF. Variable domain in full (rest from reference TRBV7-2 and TRBJ1-2): GAGVSQSPSNKVTEKGKDVELRCDPISGHTALYWYRQSLGQGLEFLIYFQGNSAPDKSGLPSDRFSAERTGGSVSTLTIQRTQQEDSAVYLCASSLETGSGYTFGSGTRLTVV.